A single sample is the source of the 27 T cell receptor beta chains below, sequenced in a study of regulatory T cells in long-lasting Graves disease. The time point is: newly diagnosed GD, antithyroid drugs for less than 3 months. From PBMCs, RNA was extracted and then used to make the TCR library. Library construction for TCR beta used iRepertoire HTBI primers and Arm-PCR of CDR3 regions. TCRdb fed the multiplex PCR reads into MiXCR, producing one record per CDR3 protein. Of 350,000 to 550,000 distinct CDR3 sequences listed, around 15% are singletons. The same specimen was also included in a second study, on T cells in Graves' hyperthyroidism and ophthalmopathy.

The sequencing here drew on peripheral blood mononuclear cells (PBMCs), taken at new diagnosis, from a patient treated with antithyroid drugs. The source is a woman between 45 and 60 years old with Graves disease.

In its sample, this clonotype was seen many times. The chain combines TRBV6-2 or TRBV6-3 with TRBJ2-7; maybe TRBD2 (6 bases). V shed 7 bases and J shed 3 bases, with 19 bases lying between them. The germline gives CDR1 MNHEY, CDR2 SVGEGT. This CDR3 comprises 15 residues. CDR3 sequence: CASTYGGPGIYEQYF. CDR3 nucleotide sequence: TGTGCCAGCACCTACGGGGGTCCCGGGATCTACGAGCAGTACTTC.

The chain carries TRBV27 and TRBJ1-2; 9 nucleotides align to TRBD1. The V and J ends lost 3 bases and 4 bases, in that order; junction bases with no gene match: 6. Germline CDR1 reads MNHEY; CDR2 reads SMNVEV (reference sequence). The CDR3 runs 15 residues. The CDR3 is CASSFLGTGTYGYTF. The DNA of the CDR3 is TGTGCCAGCAGTTTTTTGGGGACAGGGACCTATGGCTACACCTTC.

This clonotype was seen a handful of times. The rearrangement joins TRBV10-3 to TRBJ1-1; D unclear. CDR3 size: 15 residues. The V end was cut by 0 bases, the J end by 0 bases, with 8 bases between. The germline gives CDR1 ENHRY, CDR2 SYGVKD. CDR3 protein: CAISESETMNTEAFF. The CDR3 DNA sequence: TGTGCCATCAGTGAGTCAGAGACAATGAACACTGAAGCTTTCTTT.

This clonotype was counted between two and nine times. This may be a read error: a much more frequent sequence differs by one nucleotide. V usage is TRBV12-3 or TRBV12-4 and J usage is TRBJ2-1; a weak D match, TRBD1 (6 bases). The CDR3 is made up of 15 amino acids. With 7 bases removed from V and 3 bases from J, the gap between germline ends came to 16 bases. The CDR3: CASTLGAGGYNEQFF. The CDR3 DNA is TGTGCCAGCACCTTGGGGGCTGGCGGCTACAATGAGCAGTTCTTC.

This clonotype was found many times. The V gene is TRBV7-2, the J gene TRBJ2-7, with TRBD1 identical over 9 bases. The CDR3 is 16 amino acids. V dropped 1 base and J dropped 0; count of bases not matched to a gene: 4. Germline values: CDR1 SGHTA, CDR2 FQGNSA. DNA of the CDR3: TGTGCCAGCAGCTTAGTGGGACAGGGCAGCTCCTACGAGCAGTACTTC. This codes for CASSLVGQGSSYEQYF.

This clonotype appeared many times. This chain links TRBV28 with TRBJ2-7; D not certain. CDR3 length equals 13 residues. Germline loops: CDR1 MDHEN, CDR2 SYDVKM. The V gene lost 3 bases and the J gene lost 4 bases, with 10 bases spanning the gap. CDR3: CASSFGDQYEQYF. The CDR3 nucleotides are TGTGCCAGCAGTTTTGGGGATCAGTACGAGCAGTACTTC.

The sample holds many counts of this clonotype. The chain uses TRBV14 and TRBJ2-1; 12 nucleotides match TRBD2. Trimming took 5 bases from V and 10 from J; bases not matched to a gene: 9. Germline V lookup: CDR1 SGHDN, CDR2 FVKESK. This CDR3 contains 15 residues. The CDR3 is CASSKALAGGWEQFF. The CDR3 DNA reads TGTGCCAGCAGCAAAGCACTAGCGGGAGGCTGGGAGCAGTTCTTC.

This clonotype was observed at least ten times. V and J are TRBV20-1 and TRBJ2-7; weak D call: TRBD2 (6 bases). V gave up 3 bases and J gave up 5 bases, with 11 bases separating them. The CDR3 sequence is 12 residues long. CDR1 is DFQATT, CDR2 SNEGSKA, per germline (reference sequence). In DNA, the CDR3 is TGCAGTGCTAGGGAGGGAGTCCACGAGCAGTACTTC. Its translation is CSAREGVHEQYF.

This clonotype occurred many times. This chain joins TRBV2 and TRBJ2-6; 7 nucleotides agree with TRBD2. The CDR3 runs to 17 residues. With 6 bases clipped from V and 3 bases from J, the junction kept 11 bases outside the gene matches. Germline V gene sequence: CDR1 SNHLY, CDR2 FYNNEI. The CDR3 coding sequence is TGTGCCAGCAGGAGGATTCGGGCGGGGGATGGGGCCAACGTCCTGACTTTC. Amino acids: CASRRIRAGDGANVLTF.

This clonotype was seen ten or more times. J is TRBJ2-7 and V is TRBV11-3; D unresolved. Germline loops: CDR1 SGHNT, CDR2 YENEEA. The ends were cut back, 3 bases at V and 5 bases at J, with 8 bases in the middle. The CDR3 contains 12 residues. CDR3 in DNA: TGTGCCAGCAGCTTTGGTACGGACGAGCAGTACTTC. The encoded protein is CASSFGTDEQYF.

As to this clonotype: This may stem from a read error, because a much larger clone lies one nucleotide away. The gene calls are TRBV6-2 or TRBV6-3 and TRBJ2-1; no clear D. Trimming stripped 7 bases from V and 0 bases from J, with 13 bases between. Looked up from germline, CDR1 is MNHEY and CDR2 is SVGEGT. This CDR3 has 15 residues. The CDR3 here is CASTRAVSSYNEQFF. The CDR3 bases are TGTGCCAGCACTCGGGCGGTCAGCTCCTACAATGAGCAGTTCTTC.

This clonotype has more than one count but fewer than ten. The chain links TRBV25-1 to TRBJ2-5, with D unclear. With 0 bases removed from V and 1 base from J, the gap between germline ends came to 9 bases. The germline CDR1 and CDR2 sequences are MGHDK and SYGVNS. The CDR3 sequence is 15 residues long. The CDR3 loop is CASSEYLGFQETQYF. In DNA form, the CDR3 reads TGTGCCAGCAGTGAATATCTAGGATTCCAAGAGACCCAGTACTTC.

J is TRBJ2-1 and V is TRBV5-1; TRBD1 agrees at 8 bases. The V and J ends lost 0 bases and 9 bases, in that order; junction bases with no gene match: 14. The germline V gene encodes CDR1 SGHRS and CDR2 YFSETQ. This CDR3 has 17 amino acids. Here the CDR3 DNA reads TGCGCCAGCAGCTTGGGTCCTACGACAGGGGCGTATATTGAGCAGTTCTTC. Its protein product is CASSLGPTTGAYIEQFF.

This clonotype was seen ten or more times. J is TRBJ2-7 and V is TRBV20-1, with 11 bases identical to TRBD2. Germline trimming cut 6 bases from V and 0 bases from J; bases unmatched to any gene: 4. The CDR3 is 14 amino acids. CDR1 is DFQATT, CDR2 SNEGSKA, per germline (reference sequence). The CDR3, as DNA: TGCAGTGCCAGGGGACTAGCGGACTCCTACGAGCAGTACTTC. This encodes CSARGLADSYEQYF.

On this clonotype itself: The junction departs from the called germline gene at one end, perhaps through a read error. V usage is TRBV5-1 and J usage is TRBJ2-7; TRBD2 matches 12 bases. Germline V gives CDR1 SGHRS, CDR2 YFSETQ. The CDR3 spans 18 residues. The CDR3 coding sequence is TGCGCCAGCAGCTTGACCCCCTATGGACTAGCGGGAACCTACAAGCAGTACTTC. This sequence encodes CASSLTPYGLAGTYKQYF.

Many counts were recorded for this clonotype. V is TRBV5-1 and J is TRBJ2-7; D gene ambiguous. Germline CDR1 and CDR2: SGHRS and YFSETQ. The CDR3 contains 12 residues. V lost 5 bases and J 5 bases, leaving 11 bases between the germline ends. The CDR3 bases are TGCGCCAGCAGTTTTGGGGTGGACGAGCAGTACTTC. It is translated as CASSFGVDEQYF.

V and J are TRBV7-6 and TRBJ2-7, with a weak D call TRBD2 (6 bases). The germline CDR1 and CDR2 sequences are SGHVS and FNYEAQ. V was cut by 5 bases and J by 6 bases, with 17 bases left in between. The CDR3 is made up of 14 amino acids. The CDR3 loop is CASSNMRDSAEQYF. DNA for the CDR3: TGTGCCAGCAGCAACATGCGGGACTCAGCCGAGCAGTACTTC.

This clonotype was seen at least ten times. This sequence joins TRBV7-6 and TRBJ2-1; TRBD2 matches 9 bases. The CDR3 totals 15 residues. CDR1 is SGHVS, CDR2 FNYEAQ, per germline. Germline trimming cut 1 base from V and 7 bases from J; bases unmatched to any gene: 5. Written as DNA, the CDR3 is TGTGCCAGCAGCTTAGTGCGGGAGGGGAAGAATGAGCAGTTCTTC. Its protein product is CASSLVREGKNEQFF.

In this sample, this clonotype turned up many times. The rearrangement uses TRBV28 and TRBJ2-5; the D call may be TRBD1 or TRBD2 (5 bases each). CDR3 size: 14 residues. The germline V gene encodes CDR1 MDHEN and CDR2 SYDVKM. The CDR3 DNA follows: TGTGCTTGGGGGAGAGGGTCTGGGGGAGAGACCCAGTACTTC. Translating gives CAWGRGSGGETQYF.

There are many counts of this clonotype. The chain carries TRBV12-3 or TRBV12-4 and TRBJ1-2; D is unclear. The CDR3 is made up of 17 amino acids. The V end lost 5 bases, the J end lost 0 bases, and 19 bases lay between the germline ends. The CDR3, as DNA: TGTGCCAGCAGTACGCAATCGACCTATCTTTCTAACTATGGCTACACCTTC. The encoded protein is CASSTQSTYLSNYGYTF.

This clonotype was detected ten times or more. The V and J genes are TRBV28 and TRBJ2-7, with D unclear. CDR1 is MDHEN, CDR2 SYDVKM, per germline. V shed 1 base and J shed 2 bases, with 9 bases lying between them. This CDR3 spans 14 amino acids. CDR3 in amino acids: CASSLFVPPYEQYF. Here the CDR3 DNA reads TGTGCCAGCAGTTTATTTGTGCCGCCCTACGAGCAGTACTTC.

Details on this clonotype: This may arise from a read error, as a much more abundant clone is one base away. J is TRBJ2-2 and V is TRBV5-1; TRBD1 is a possible D gene (6 bases). The V end was cut by 0 bases, the J end by 4 bases, with 10 bases between. Germline values: CDR1 SGHRS, CDR2 YFSETQ. The CDR3 is 15 amino acids. CDR3 residues: CASSLGQEITGELFF. CDR3 coding DNA: TGCGCCAGCAGCTTGGGACAGGAGATCACCGGGGAGCTGTTTTTT.

This clonotype has at least ten counts. This chain links TRBV4-1 with TRBJ2-7, with 7 bases identical to TRBD2. V lost 4 bases and J lost 5; bases outside the gene matches: 14. This CDR3 spans 16 amino acids. Germline CDR1 reads MGHRA; CDR2 reads YSYEKL. CDR3 bases: TGCGCCAGCAGCCGAATTTGGGGCGGGAGTGGCGACGAGCAGTACTTC. Translating it yields CASSRIWGGSGDEQYF.

V usage is TRBV9 and J usage is TRBJ2-1; TRBD1 or TRBD2 may be the D gene (5 bases each). Germline values: CDR1 SGDLS, CDR2 YYNGEE. V was trimmed by 2 bases and J by 0 bases, leaving 15 bases between them. The CDR3 covers 17 residues. CDR3 nucleotides: TGTGCCAGCAGCGTCGGGACGGGGAAAAGCTCCTACAATGAGCAGTTCTTC. Translation: CASSVGTGKSSYNEQFF.

A remark on this clonotype: A clone one base away is much larger, so this may be a read error. V gene TRBV20-1 combines with J gene TRBJ1-5; 9 nucleotides align to TRBD1. Germline lookup yields CDR1 DFQATT and CDR2 SNEGSKA (reference sequence). V trimming: 0 bases; J trimming: 11 bases; junction bases outside the gene matches: 8. The CDR3 is 14 residues long. CDR3 sequence (DNA): TGCAGTGCTAGAGATGACAGGGGGGGTGGGGCCCAGCATTTT. Residues: CSARDDRGGGAQHF.

The V call is TRBV2, the J call TRBJ1-1, with a weak D call TRBD1 (6 bases). Germline V gene data show CDR1 as SNHLY and CDR2 as FYNNEI. V lost 4 bases, J lost 1 base, and 10 bases lay in between. The CDR3 runs 14 residues. CDR3 region: CASSGGQPNTEAFF. The CDR3 DNA reads as TGTGCCAGCAGTGGGGGGCAGCCGAACACTGAAGCTTTCTTT.

The chain combines TRBV5-5 with TRBJ1-3, with a tentative D call TRBD1 (6 bases). The CDR3 contains 13 residues. Germline CDR1 and CDR2: SGHKS and YYEKEE (reference sequence). Trimming cost V 3 bases and J 4 bases, with 8 bases left between them. The CDR3 bases are TGTGCCAGCAGCTACGGGACAGGAAACACCATATATTTT. It encodes CASSYGTGNTIYF.